This entry features one T cell receptor (beta chain) sequence. Antigen specificity is unknown. Germline values: CDR1 LNHNV, CDR2 YYDKDF (reference sequence). The trim removed 3 bases at V and 5 bases at J, leaving 5 bases unmatched. The CDR3 runs to 16 residues. The investigators amplified TCR beta CDR3 regions from RNA transcripts. TCR CDR3 regions were first amplified by RT-PCR with HTBI primers. TCRdb ran MiXCR on the multiplex PCR reads and lists one entry per CDR3 protein. This sample has 400,000 to 500,000 distinct CDR3 sequences; roughly 14% occur once, and the top ten carry less than 20%. The data originate from a study of T cells in Graves' hyperthyroidism and ophthalmopathy. Study results and caveats: Ophthalmopathy could be told apart from stable hyperthyroidism with a 13 V-J model.

Recently diagnosed hyperthyroidism of less than 2 months' duration affected patients aged 18 to 65. Patients having uncontrolled infection, another autoimmune disease, pregnancy or lactation were not included. The source is a woman aged 18-29 years with Graves' hyperthyroidism. Sequenced sample: blood. The chain employs TRBV15 and TRBJ2-2; 11 nucleotides agree with TRBD2. CDR3 DNA: TGTGCCACCAGCAGGGATCTAGCGGGAGGAACCGGGGAGCTGTTTTTT. Translating it yields CATSRDLAGGTGELFF.